This T cell receptor (beta chain) was obtained from a study of cytomegalovirus exposure and HLA in healthy donors. Researchers ran the PCR with 60 Vbeta and 13 Jbeta primers. Clones were read by immunoSEQ multiplex PCR, and TCRdb kept only the in-frame ones, dropping some. Found here are roughly 120,000 clones, around 70% of them singletons; the top ten hold roughly 8.7%. Trimming cost V 5 bases and J 8 bases; bases outside gene matches: 15. The CDR3 runs 17 residues. Germline lookup yields CDR1 PRHDT and CDR2 FYEKMQ (reference sequence). A remark on this clone: Its target is unknown.

The study's findings and limits: An assumption of roughly uniform sequencing depth across donors underlay the presence/absence analyses. The investigators catalogued 150 to 200 TCR beta chains as cytomegalovirus-associated.

The chain employs TRBV13 and TRBJ2-1; 10 bases are shared with TRBD2. The sequence derives from a man between 25 and 39 years old in good health and CMV-seropositive. The sample was PBMCs. Here the CDR3 reads CASSVELSGGALDEQFF. Written as DNA, the CDR3 is TGTGCCAGCAGCGTTGAACTAAGCGGGGGGGCCCTGGATGAGCAGTTCTTC.